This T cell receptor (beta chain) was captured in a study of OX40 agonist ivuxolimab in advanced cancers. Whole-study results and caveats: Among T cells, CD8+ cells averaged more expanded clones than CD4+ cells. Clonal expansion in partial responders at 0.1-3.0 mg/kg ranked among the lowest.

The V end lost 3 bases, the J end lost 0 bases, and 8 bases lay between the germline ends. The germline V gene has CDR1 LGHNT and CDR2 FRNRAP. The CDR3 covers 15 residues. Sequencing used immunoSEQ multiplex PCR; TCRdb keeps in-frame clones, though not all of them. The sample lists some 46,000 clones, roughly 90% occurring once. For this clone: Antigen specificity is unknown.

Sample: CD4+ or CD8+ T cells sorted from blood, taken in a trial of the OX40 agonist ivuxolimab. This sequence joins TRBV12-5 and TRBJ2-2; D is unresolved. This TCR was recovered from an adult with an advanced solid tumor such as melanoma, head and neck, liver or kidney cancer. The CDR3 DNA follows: TGTGCTAGTGGTTTTTTGACACCGAACACCGGGGAGCTGTTTTTT. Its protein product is CASGFLTPNTGELFF.